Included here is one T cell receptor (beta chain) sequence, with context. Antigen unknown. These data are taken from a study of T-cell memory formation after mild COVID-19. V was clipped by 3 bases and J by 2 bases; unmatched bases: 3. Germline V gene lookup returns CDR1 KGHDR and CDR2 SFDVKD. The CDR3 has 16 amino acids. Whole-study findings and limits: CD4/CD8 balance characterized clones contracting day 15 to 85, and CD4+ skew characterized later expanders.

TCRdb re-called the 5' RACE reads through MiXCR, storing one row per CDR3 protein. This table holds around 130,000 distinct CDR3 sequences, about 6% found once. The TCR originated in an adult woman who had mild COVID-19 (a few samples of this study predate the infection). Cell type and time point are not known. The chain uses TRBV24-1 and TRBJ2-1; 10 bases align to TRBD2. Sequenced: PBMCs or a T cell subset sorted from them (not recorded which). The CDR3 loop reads CATSDPSGSPYNEQFF. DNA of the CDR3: TGTGCCACCAGTGATCCTAGCGGGAGCCCCTACAATGAGCAGTTCTTC.